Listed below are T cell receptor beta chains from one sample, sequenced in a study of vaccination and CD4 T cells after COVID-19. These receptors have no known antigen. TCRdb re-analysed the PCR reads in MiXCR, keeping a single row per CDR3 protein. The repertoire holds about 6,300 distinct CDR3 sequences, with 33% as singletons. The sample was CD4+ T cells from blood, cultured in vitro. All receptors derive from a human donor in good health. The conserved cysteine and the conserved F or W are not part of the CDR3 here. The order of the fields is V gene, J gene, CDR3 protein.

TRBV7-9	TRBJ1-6	ASSARGTDYNSPLH
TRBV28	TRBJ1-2	ASGETGYT
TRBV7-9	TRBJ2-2	ASSLDAGELF
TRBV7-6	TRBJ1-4	ASSLEYEGSNEKLF
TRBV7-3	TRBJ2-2	ASSYSAGGGGDTGELF
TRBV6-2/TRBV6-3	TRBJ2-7	ASSYGGRDYEQY
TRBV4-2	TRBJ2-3	ASSQVGTSGSTDTQY
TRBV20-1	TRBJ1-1	SASQNSLGTEAF
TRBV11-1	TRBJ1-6	ASSLQQGNSPLH
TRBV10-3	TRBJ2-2	AISGTGGTRGTGELF
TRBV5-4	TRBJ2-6	ASSLAWGSGANVLT
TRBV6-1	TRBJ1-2	ASRSSANYGYT
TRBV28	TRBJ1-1	ASSSIRVTEAF
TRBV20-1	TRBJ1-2	SAPGEGAHGYT
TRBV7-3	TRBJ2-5	ASSSRAEETQY
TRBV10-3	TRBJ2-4	AISEERIQY
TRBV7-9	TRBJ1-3	ASSWPRGAASGNTIY
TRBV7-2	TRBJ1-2	ASSSGGGRANYGYT
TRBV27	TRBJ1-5	ASSSQGSANQPQH
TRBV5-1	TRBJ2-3	ASSGGLITDTQY
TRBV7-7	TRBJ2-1	ASSLEPRLLSYNEQF
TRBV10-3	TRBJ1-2	AISESKGRFYGYT
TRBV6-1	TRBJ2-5	ASSEGPGQETQY
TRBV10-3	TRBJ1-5	AISSGWDGNQPQH
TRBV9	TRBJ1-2	ASSFLDQAHGYT
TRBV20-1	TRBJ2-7	SANRLAEIYEQY
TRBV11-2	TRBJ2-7	ASSLGQYDYEQY
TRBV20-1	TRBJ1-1	SAIPGFGEAF
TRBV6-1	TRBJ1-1	ASSERRQGGNTEAF
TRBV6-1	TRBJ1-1	ASSVYSLGRAEAF
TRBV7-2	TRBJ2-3	ASSPSGGSADTQY
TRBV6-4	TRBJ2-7	ASSLTQGAGYKQY
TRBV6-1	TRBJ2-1	AGRQGAYNEQF
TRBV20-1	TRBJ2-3	SARDSSVQGREY
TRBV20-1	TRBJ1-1	SAPPGQGGLGTEAF
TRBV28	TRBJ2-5	ASSPPFWTQY
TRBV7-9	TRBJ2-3	ASSLGRTSTDTQY
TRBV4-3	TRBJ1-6	ASSQVSEASPLH
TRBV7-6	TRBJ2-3	ASSPTGTSGRFTDTQY
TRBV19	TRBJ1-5	ASSALDRAGFQPQH
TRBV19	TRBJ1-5	ASSIAATHSNQPQH
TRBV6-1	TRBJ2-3	ASSALGGLTDTQY
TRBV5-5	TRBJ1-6	ASGNPGTHNSPLH
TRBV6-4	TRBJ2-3	ASSLTGGRTDTQY
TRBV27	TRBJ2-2	ASSQTGAGSTGELF
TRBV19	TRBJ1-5	ASSRTDNQPQH
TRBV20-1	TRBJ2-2	SARLASTGELF
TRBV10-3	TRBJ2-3	AISGGRMSTDTQY
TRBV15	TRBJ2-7	ATSRDLGTGGHEQY
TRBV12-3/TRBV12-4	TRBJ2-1	ASSTLAPSYNEQF
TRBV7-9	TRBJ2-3	ASSPPGSPTWY
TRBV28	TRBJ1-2	ASSTGGRNYGYT
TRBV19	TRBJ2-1	ASSLAGTDNEQF
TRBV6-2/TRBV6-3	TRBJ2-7	ASSHRLGAGTVYEQY
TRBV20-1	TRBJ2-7	SARPQGRGYEQY
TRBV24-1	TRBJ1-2	ATSEQGWNGYT
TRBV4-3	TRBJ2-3	ASSQDRAVGDTQY
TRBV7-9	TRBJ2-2	ASSLDRNRGKKNTGELF
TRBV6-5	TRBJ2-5	ASSYSGLAGGGGQETQY
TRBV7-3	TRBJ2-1	ASSLGLSSYNEQF